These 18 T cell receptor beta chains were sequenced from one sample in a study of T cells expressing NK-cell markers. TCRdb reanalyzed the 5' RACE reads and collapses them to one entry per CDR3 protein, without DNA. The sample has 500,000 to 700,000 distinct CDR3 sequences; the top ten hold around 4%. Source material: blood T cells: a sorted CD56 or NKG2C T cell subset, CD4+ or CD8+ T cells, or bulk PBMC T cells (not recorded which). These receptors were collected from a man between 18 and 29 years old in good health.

The CDR3 spells CASSLVTGGGGEQFF. The rearrangement joins TRBV7-9 to TRBJ2-1; checking the TCRdb D call of TRBD2 is not possible without DNA. CDR1 and CDR2 from the germline V gene are SEHNR and FQNEAQ (reference sequence). The CDR3 length is 15 residues.

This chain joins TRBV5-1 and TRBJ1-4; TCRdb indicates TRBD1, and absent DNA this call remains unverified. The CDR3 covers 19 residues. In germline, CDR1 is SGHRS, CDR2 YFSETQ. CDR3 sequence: CASSLGLVQDRGRGEKLFF.

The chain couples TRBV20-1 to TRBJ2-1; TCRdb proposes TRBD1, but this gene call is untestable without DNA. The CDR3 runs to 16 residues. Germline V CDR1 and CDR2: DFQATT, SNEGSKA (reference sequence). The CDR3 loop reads CSARDPGDHSYNEQFF.

This chain's CDR3 is CASSRQENYGYTF. The gene calls are TRBV28 and TRBJ1-2; checking the TCRdb D call of TRBD1 is not possible without DNA. Looked up from germline, CDR1 is MDHEN and CDR2 is SYDVKM. The CDR3 covers 13 residues.

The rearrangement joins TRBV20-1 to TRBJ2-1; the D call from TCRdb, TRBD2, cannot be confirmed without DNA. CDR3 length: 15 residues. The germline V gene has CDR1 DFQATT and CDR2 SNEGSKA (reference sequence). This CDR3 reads CSARDPTSGPSREFF.

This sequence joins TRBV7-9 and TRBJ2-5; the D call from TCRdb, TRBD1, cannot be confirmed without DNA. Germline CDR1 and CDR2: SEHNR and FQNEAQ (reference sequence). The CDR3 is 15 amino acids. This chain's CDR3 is CASSSRDRGAETQYF. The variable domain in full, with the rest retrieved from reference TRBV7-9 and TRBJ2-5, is DTGVSQNPRHKITKRGQNVTFRCDPISEHNRLYWYRQTLGQGPEFLTYFQNEAQLEKSRLLSDRFSAERPKGSFSTLEIQRTEQGDSAMYLCASSSRDRGAETQYFGPGTRLLVL.

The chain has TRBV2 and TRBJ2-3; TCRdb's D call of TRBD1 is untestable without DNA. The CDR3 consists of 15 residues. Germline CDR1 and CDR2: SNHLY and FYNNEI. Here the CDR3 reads CASSPRQGETDTQYF. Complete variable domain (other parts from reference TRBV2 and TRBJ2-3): EPEVTQTPSHQVTQMGQEVILRCVPISNHLYFYWYRQILGQKVEFLVSFYNNEISEKSEIFDDQFSVERPDGSNFTLKIRSTKLEDSAMYFCASSPRQGETDTQYFGPGTRLTVL.

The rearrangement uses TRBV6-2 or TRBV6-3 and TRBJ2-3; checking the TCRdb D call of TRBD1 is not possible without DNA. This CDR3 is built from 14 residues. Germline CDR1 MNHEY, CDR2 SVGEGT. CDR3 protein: CASMRTGQTDTQYF.

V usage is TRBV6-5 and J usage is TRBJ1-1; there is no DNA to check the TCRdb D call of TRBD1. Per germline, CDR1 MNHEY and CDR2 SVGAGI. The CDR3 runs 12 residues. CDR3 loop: CATGHLNTEAFF.

The CDR3 spells CASSRLQGNEQFF. The chain uses TRBV3-1 and TRBJ2-1; TCRdb lists TRBD1, though no DNA is available to test this call. The V gene's germline CDR1 is LGHDT and CDR2 YNNKEL (reference sequence). The CDR3 is made up of 13 amino acids.

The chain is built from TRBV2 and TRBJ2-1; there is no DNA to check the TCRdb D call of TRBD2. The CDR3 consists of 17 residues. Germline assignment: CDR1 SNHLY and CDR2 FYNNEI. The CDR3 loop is CASKSPGAGGVYNEQFF.

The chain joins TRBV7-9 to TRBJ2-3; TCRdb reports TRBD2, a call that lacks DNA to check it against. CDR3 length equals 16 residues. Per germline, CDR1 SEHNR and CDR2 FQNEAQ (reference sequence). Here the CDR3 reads CASSLPWAGEGDTQYF.

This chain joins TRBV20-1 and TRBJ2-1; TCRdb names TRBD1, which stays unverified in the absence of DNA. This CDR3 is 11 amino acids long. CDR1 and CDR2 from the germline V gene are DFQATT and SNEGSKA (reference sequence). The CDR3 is CSAQGGSEQFF.

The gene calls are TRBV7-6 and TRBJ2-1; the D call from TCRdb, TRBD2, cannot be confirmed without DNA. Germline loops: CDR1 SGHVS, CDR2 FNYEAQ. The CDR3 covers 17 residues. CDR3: CASSLAGLAGLYNEQFF.

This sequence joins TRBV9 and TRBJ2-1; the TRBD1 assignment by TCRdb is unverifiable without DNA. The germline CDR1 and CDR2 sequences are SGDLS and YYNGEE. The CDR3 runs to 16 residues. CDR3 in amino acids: CASSVDPGQGHNEQFF.

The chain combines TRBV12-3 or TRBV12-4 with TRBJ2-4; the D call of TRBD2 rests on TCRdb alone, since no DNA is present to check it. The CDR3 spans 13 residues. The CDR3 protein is CASSFTREKPQYF.

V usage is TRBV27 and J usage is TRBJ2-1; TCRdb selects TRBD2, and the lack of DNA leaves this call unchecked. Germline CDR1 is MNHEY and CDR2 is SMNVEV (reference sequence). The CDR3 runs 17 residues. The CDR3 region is CASSLRSSGTPYNEQFF.

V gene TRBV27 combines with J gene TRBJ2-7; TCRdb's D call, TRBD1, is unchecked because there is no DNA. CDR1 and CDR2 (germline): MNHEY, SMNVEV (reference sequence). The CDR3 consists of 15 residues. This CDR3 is CASSPGQGTSYEQYF.